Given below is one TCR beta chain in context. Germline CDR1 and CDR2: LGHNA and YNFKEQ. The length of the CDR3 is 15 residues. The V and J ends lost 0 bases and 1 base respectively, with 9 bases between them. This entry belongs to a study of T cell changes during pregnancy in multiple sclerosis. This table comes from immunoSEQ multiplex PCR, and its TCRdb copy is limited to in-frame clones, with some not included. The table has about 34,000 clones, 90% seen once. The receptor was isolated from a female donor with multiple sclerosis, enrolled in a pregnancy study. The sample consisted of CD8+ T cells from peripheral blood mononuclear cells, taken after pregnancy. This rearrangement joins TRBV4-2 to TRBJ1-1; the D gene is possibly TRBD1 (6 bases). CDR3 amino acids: CASSQDSRGNTEAFF. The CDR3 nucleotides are TGTGCCAGCAGCCAAGATTCCAGGGGGAACACTGAAGCTTTCTTT.